These T cell receptor beta chains were read from a single sample in a study of T cells after yellow fever vaccination. MiXCR was run by TCRdb on the 5' RACE reads, yielding one entry per CDR3 protein. The sample holds some 240,000 distinct CDR3 sequences, less than 3.5% seen once. Material: CD4+ T cells sorted from PBMCs, obtained 10 days after the yellow fever booster vaccination. These TCRs come from a man aged 18 to 30 who received the YFV17D yellow fever vaccine. CDR3s include the opening cysteine and the closing phenylalanine or tryptophan. Each record gives: J gene, V gene, CDR3 protein.

TRBJ2-3,TRBV4-1,CASRPTGARDTQYF
TRBJ1-1,TRBV20-1,CSARSGGPNTEAFF
TRBJ1-1,TRBV7-2,CASSLAPDRENTEAFF
TRBJ2-3,TRBV12-5,CASGLGLGSTDTQYF
TRBJ2-1,TRBV25-1,CASGRAGGYNEQFF
TRBJ1-4,TRBV15,CATSRDLGWDEKLFF
TRBJ2-3,TRBV6-2/TRBV6-3,CASSRGLAGAKYTDTQYF
TRBJ2-1,TRBV5-8,CASSRLGSSYNEQFF
TRBJ1-2,TRBV20-1,CSAPRFPYGYTF
TRBJ1-4,TRBV28,CASSFSGATNEKLFF
TRBJ2-7,TRBV5-1,CASSPYGKGHSYEQYF
TRBJ2-3,TRBV28,CATRTGEGTQYF
TRBJ1-1,TRBV9,CASSGRELNTEAFF
TRBJ1-2,TRBV20-1,CSARDGGGTGGYTF
TRBJ2-6,TRBV30,CAWGTGSSGANVLTF
TRBJ2-3,TRBV4-3,CASTSPAKGVGAPCTDTQYF
TRBJ2-1,TRBV3-2,CASSPGQALDSYNEQFF
TRBJ1-5,TRBV6-6,CASSYRFDSNQPQHF
TRBJ2-3,TRBV7-9,CASSFTSGASDTQYF
TRBJ2-3,TRBV5-1,CASSVAPQPGTDTQYF
TRBJ1-2,TRBV5-6,CASSADRVRGYGYTF
TRBJ2-3,TRBV4-2,CASSQDGQGTDTQYF